The next 8 T cell receptor beta chains were all read from a single sample in a study of radiation and T cells in renal cell carcinoma. Indicated time point: blood 2 weeks post-SBRT. The sample's treatment: 15 Gy SBRT to primary tumor, nephrectomy 4 weeks later. Libraries were prepared by immunoSEQ multiplex PCR; TCRdb keeps only in-frame clonotypes and omits some of them. Of around 60,000 clones detected, around 80% appear once; the ten largest clones hold about 7%. Sequencing used blood, obtained from a patient whose treatment included radiotherapy and nephrectomy. These receptors were collected from a man aged 55 to 70 with renal cell carcinoma.

This clone turned up a few times. The chain has TRBV7-9 and TRBJ1-2, with D perhaps matching TRBD1 (5 bases). Germline V gene lookup returns CDR1 SEHNR and CDR2 FQNEAQ (reference sequence). Trimming took 1 base from V and 8 from J, leaving 14 bases between them. This CDR3 has 14 amino acids. CDR3 nucleotide sequence: TGTGCCAGCAGCTTAGTTTCGGGGGTTAAGGGCTACACCTTC. Protein: CASSLVSGVKGYTF.

This clone was observed a handful of times. V and J are TRBV6-1 and TRBJ2-1; the match to TRBD1 covers 8 bases. Germline CDR1 reads MNHNS; CDR2 reads SASEGT. The V gene end was trimmed by 2 bases and the J gene end by 9 bases; junction bases not matched to a gene: 9. CDR3 length: 15 amino acids. CDR3 bases: TGTGCCAGCAGTGAACTAGGACAGGGTTTCGGTGAGCAGTTCTTC. Protein: CASSELGQGFGEQFF.

The genes are TRBV6-5 and TRBJ1-2; D perhaps matches TRBD1 (6 bases). V lost 5 bases and J lost 2, with 15 bases in between. The CDR3 runs 15 residues. Per germline, CDR1 MNHEY and CDR2 SVGAGI. CDR3 sequence (DNA): TGTGCCAGCAGTCCCTCGGGGGCCCTGAACTATGGCTACACCTTC. Translation gives CASSPSGALNYGYTF.

This clone was seen once. The chain recombines TRBV2 with TRBJ1-5; perhaps TRBD1 as D (6 bases). The CDR3 loop spans 13 amino acids. Trimming took 7 bases from V and 7 from J, leaving 14 bases between them. Germline-derived CDR1 and CDR2 are SNHLY and FYNNEI. As DNA, the CDR3 is TGTGCCAGCATACGTGATAGGGGGCAGCCCCAGCATTTT. Its protein product is CASIRDRGQPQHF.

This chain joins TRBV29-1 and TRBJ1-2, with a weak D call TRBD1 (5 bases). This CDR3 has 11 amino acids. Germline CDR1 reads SQVTM; CDR2 reads ANQGSEA. V lost 4 bases and J lost 11, with 14 bases in between. CDR3 region: CSVARGGLYTF. The CDR3 region has the DNA TGCAGCGTTGCACGTGGGGGTTTGTACACCTTC.

This clone occurred many times. V and J are TRBV12-5 and TRBJ1-5; possible D gene TRBD1, 5 bases. Trimming shortened V by 5 bases and J by 0 bases, and 14 bases separated the two germline ends. CDR1 and CDR2 (germline): LGHNT, FRNRAP. The CDR3 is 16 residues long. For the CDR3, the DNA is TGTGCTAGTGGTACAATACAGGTTTATAGCAATCAGCCCCAGCATTTT. Translation: CASGTIQVYSNQPQHF. Looking up the rest from reference TRBV12-5 and TRBJ1-5 gives the full variable domain: DARVTQTPRHKVTEMGQEVTMRCQPILGHNTVFWYRQTMMQGLELLAYFRNRAPLDDSGMPKDRFSAEMPDATLATLKIQPSEPRDSAVYFCASGTIQVYSNQPQHFGDGTRLSIL.

The chain joins TRBV6-5 to TRBJ2-3; D remains ambiguous. The ends were cut back, 0 bases at V and 3 bases at J, with 7 bases in the middle. This CDR3 has 14 amino acids. Per the germline V gene, CDR1 is MNHEY and CDR2 is SVGAGI. CDR3 protein: CASSYSPLTDTQYF. The CDR3 DNA reads as TGTGCCAGCAGTTACTCTCCCTTGACAGATACGCAGTATTTT.

This rearrangement joins TRBV10-2 to TRBJ1-1, with 7 bases lining up with TRBD1. CDR1 is WSHSY, CDR2 SAAADI, per germline. V shed 6 bases and J 5 bases; nucleotides not matched to a gene: 9. The CDR3 consists of 14 residues. The CDR3 is CASSPRAGGTEAFF. The CDR3, as DNA: TGCGCCAGCAGCCCCAGGGCAGGGGGGACTGAAGCTTTCTTT.